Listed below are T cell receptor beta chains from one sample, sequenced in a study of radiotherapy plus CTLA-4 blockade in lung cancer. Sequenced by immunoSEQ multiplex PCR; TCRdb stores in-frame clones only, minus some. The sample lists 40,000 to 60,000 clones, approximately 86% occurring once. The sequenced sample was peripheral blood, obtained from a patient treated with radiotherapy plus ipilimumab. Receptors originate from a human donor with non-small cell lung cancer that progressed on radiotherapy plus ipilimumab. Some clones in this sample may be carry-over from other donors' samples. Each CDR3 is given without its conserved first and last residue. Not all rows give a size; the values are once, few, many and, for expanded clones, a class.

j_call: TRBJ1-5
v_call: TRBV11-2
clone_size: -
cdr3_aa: ASSLGAGGDNQPQH

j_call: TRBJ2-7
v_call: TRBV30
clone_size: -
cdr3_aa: AWSGGYEQY

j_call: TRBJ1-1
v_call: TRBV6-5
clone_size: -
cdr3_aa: ASSYSQNRLNTEAF

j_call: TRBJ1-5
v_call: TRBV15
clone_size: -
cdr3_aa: ATSRGGQVNQPQH

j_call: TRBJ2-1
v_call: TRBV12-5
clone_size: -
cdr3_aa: ASGLNAGGPYNEQF

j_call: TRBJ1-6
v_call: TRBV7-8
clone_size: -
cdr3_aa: ASSSAGTGNSPLH

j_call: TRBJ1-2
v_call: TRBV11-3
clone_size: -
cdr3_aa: ASSGSGVGYT

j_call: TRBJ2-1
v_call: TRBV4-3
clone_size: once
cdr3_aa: ASSQDQSSWSSYNEQF

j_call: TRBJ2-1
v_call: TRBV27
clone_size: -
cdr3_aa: ASSKSGTGWNEQF

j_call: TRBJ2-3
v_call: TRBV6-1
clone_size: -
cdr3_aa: ASRRGVGTDTQY

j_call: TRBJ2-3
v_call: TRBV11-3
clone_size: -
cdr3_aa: ASSQSGTDTQY

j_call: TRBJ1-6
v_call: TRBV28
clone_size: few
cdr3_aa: ASKTRREINSPLH

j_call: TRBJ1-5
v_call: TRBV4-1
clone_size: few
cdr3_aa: ASSDGTDGNQPQH

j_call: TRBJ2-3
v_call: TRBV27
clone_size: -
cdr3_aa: ASSLYIPRGYMGTDTQY

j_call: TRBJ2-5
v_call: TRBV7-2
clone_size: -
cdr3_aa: ASSHAAPDSQETQY

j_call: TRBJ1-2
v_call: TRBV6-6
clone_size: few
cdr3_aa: ASSTPGGHSGYT

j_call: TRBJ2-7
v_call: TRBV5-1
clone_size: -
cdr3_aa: ASSGGTHYEQY

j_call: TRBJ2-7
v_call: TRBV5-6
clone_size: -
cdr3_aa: ASSLSGRIYEQY

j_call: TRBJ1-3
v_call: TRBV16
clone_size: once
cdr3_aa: ASSQSGPGTGNTIY

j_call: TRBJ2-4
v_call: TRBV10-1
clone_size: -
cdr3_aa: ASSENLAGSNIQY

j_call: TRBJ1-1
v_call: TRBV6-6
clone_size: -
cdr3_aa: ASSYPRDMNTEAF

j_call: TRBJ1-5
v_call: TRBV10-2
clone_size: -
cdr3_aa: ASSVYQGNQPQH

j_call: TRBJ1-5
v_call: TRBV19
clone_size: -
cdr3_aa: ASTKSAGDSNQPQH

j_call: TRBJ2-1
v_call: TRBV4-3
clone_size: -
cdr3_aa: ASSQEIQSSGSVV

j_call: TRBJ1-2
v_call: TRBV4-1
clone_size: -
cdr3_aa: ASAGTVTNYGYT

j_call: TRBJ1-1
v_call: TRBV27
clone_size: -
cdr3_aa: ASTDGTGPNTEAF